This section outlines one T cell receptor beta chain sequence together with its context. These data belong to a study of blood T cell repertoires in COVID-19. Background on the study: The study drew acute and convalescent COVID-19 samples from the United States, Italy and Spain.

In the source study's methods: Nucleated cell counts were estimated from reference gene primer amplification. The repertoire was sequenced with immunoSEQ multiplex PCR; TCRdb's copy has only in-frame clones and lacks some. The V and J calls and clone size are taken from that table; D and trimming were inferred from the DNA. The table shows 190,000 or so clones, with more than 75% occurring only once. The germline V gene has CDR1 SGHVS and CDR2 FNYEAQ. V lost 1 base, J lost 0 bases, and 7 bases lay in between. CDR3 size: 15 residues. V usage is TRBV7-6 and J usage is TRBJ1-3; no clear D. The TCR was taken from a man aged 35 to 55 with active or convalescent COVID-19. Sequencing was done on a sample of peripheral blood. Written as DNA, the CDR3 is TGTGCCAGCAGCTTAGGAGGAACCTCTGGAAACACCATATATTTT. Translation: CASSLGGTSGNTIYF.